This T cell receptor (beta chain) appears in the sequencing data of a study of T cell repertoires in cytomegalovirus infection. Study as a whole: The public TCR beta signatures pointed to both CMV infection and matching HLA type. Study-wide findings and caveats: Totalled public TCR beta family frequency picked out people who carried CMV plus the relevant HLA. HLA-C-restricted CMV clonotypes gave the most frequent clonotype in two of eight donors.

In this sample, this clonotype turned up many times. Its antigen is unknown. With 5 bases removed from V and 4 bases from J, the gap between germline ends came to 17 bases. This CDR3 comprises 15 residues. Germline-derived CDR1 and CDR2 are SGHVS and FNYEAQ. TCRdb itself ran the reads through MiXCR, one entry per CDR3 protein. The table records around 490,000 distinct CDR3 sequences, more than 20% of them present only once. The sample taken for sequencing was PBMCs. The rearrangement links TRBV7-6 to TRBJ2-5; D might be TRBD1 or TRBD2, each matching 5 bases. This receptor was obtained from a human donor in good health (CMV status not recorded). Some clones in this sample may be carry-over from other donors' samples. CDR3 sequence: CASSLLRDGGETQYF. The CDR3 DNA follows: TGTGCCAGCAGCCTACTCCGGGACGGAGGAGAGACCCAGTACTTC.